The clone carrying this T cell receptor beta chain was detected ten times or more. Uncontrolled infection, other autoimmune disease, pregnancy or lactation led to exclusion. These data belong to a study of T cells in Graves' hyperthyroidism and ophthalmopathy. RNA transcripts gave rise to amplified TCR beta CDR3 regions. The primer set for the first-round RT-PCR of the TCR CDR3 was HTBI. TCRdb independently ran MiXCR on the multiplex PCR reads; one entry per CDR3 protein. Of 550,000 to 650,000 distinct CDR3 sequences listed, 11% to 15% were seen once; the top ten hold about 5.8%. The CDR3 loop spans 15 amino acids. V trimming: 4 bases; J trimming: 2 bases; junction bases outside the gene matches: 1. Germline lookup yields CDR1 SGHTA and CDR2 FQGNSA.

Sequences were obtained from blood. The clonotype was recovered from a woman aged 25 to 39 with Graves' hyperthyroidism that later progressed to Graves' ophthalmopathy. This rearrangement joins TRBV7-2 to TRBJ2-5, with 13 bases identical to TRBD2. The CDR3 region has the DNA TGTGCCAGCAGCTGGGGACTAGCGGGGCAAGAGACCCAGTACTTC. Protein product: CASSWGLAGQETQYF. Drawing the rest from reference TRBV7-2 and TRBJ2-5, the complete variable domain is GAGVSQSPSNKVTEKGKDVELRCDPISGHTALYWYRQSLGQGLEFLIYFQGNSAPDKSGLPSDRFSAERTGGSVSTLTIQRTQQEDSAVYLCASSWGLAGQETQYFGPGTRLLVL.